These 30 T cell receptor beta chains share one sample of origin, sequenced in a study of PD-1 blockade in classical Hodgkin lymphoma. Sequencing used immunoSEQ multiplex PCR; TCRdb keeps in-frame clones, though not all of them. Of roughly 81,000 clones listed, about nine tenths are singletons. Relapse was seen in all patients after autologous stem cell transplantation, and brentuximab vedotin exposure was variable. Sequenced here: peripheral blood mononuclear cells (PBMCs), sampled before the second cycle of nivolumab. Receptor source: a human donor with classical Hodgkin lymphoma.

This clone appeared a few times. The genes are TRBV30 and TRBJ1-2; D is uncertain. CDR1 is GTSNPN, CDR2 SVGIG, per germline (reference sequence). The CDR3 extends over 13 amino acids. The ends were cut back, 2 bases at V and 2 bases at J, with 9 bases in the middle. Written as DNA, the CDR3 is TGTGCCTGGAGTTCACCGCCGAACTATGGCTACACCTTC. Amino acid sequence: CAWSSPPNYGYTF.

Note on this clone: Within the sample, other DNA sequences also encode this same CDR3. The V call is TRBV28, the J call TRBJ1-5; no firm D call. The germline CDR1 and CDR2 sequences are MDHEN and SYDVKM. The CDR3 is made up of 14 amino acids. The V end was cut by 3 bases, the J end by 4 bases, with 10 bases between. The CDR3 spells CASSLSAGNQPQHF. As DNA, the CDR3 is TGTGCCAGCAGTTTGTCGGCCGGAAATCAGCCCCAGCATTTT.

The chain links TRBV11-2 to TRBJ2-3; 7 nucleotides match TRBD2. The junction had 14 bases not matched to a gene; V was cut back by 9 bases and J by 5 bases. The CDR3 loop spans 15 amino acids. Germline V gene sequence: CDR1 SGHAT, CDR2 FQNNGV. The CDR3 loop is CASMRGEGGEDTQYF. The CDR3 DNA sequence: TGTGCCAGTATGAGAGGGGAGGGAGGAGAAGATACGCAGTATTTT.

CDR3 bases: TGTGCCAGCAGCTTAGGACACCTGAACACTGAAGCTTTCTTT. This translates into CASSLGHLNTEAFF. V gene TRBV11-1 combines with J gene TRBJ1-1, with D hard to call. Deletions cut 1 base from V and 0 bases from J, with 6 bases between. Germline CDR1 is SGHAT and CDR2 is FQDESV (reference sequence). This CDR3 spans 14 amino acids.

CDR3 sequence (DNA): TGTGCCAGCAGCTCGGGATGGGGGGCTAATGAGCAGTTCTTC. This translates into CASSSGWGANEQFF. V is TRBV11-3 and J is TRBJ2-1; either TRBD1 or TRBD2 may supply D (6 bases each). The V end lost 4 bases, the J end lost 7 bases, and 14 bases lay between the germline ends. This CDR3 contains 14 residues. Germline V gene lookup returns CDR1 SGHNT and CDR2 YENEEA. The variable domain in full, completed from reference TRBV11-3 and TRBJ2-1, reads EAGVVQSPRYKIIEKKQPVAFWCNPISGHNTLYWYLQNLGQGPELLIRYENEEAVDDSQLPKDRFSAERLKGVDSTLKIQPAELGDSAVYLCASSSGWGANEQFFGPGTRLTVL.

V is TRBV21-1 and J is TRBJ2-5; no check of the table's D call, TRBD1, against the DNA was made. TRBV21-1 is a pseudogene locus. The CDR3 has 15 amino acids. This CDR3 reads CASSRHNPDQETQYF. CDR3 nucleotide sequence: TGTGCCAGCAGCAGACATAACCCGGACCAAGAGACCCAGTACTTC.

V and J are TRBV13 and TRBJ2-1; 13 nucleotides match TRBD2. CDR1 is PRHDT, CDR2 FYEKMQ, per germline (reference sequence). The J segment lost 0 bases and the V segment lost 5 bases, leaving 7 bases of the junction unmatched. The CDR3 has 18 residues. CDR3 nucleotide sequence: TGTGCCAGCAGCAATCAGGGGACTAGCGGGAACTCCTACAATGAGCAGTTCTTC. This sequence encodes CASSNQGTSGNSYNEQFF.

The chain is built from TRBV11-2 and TRBJ2-7; D is possibly TRBD2 (5 bases). The germline V and J ends were trimmed by 4 bases and 3 bases, with 22 bases remaining between them. Germline CDR1 and CDR2: SGHAT and FQNNGV. The CDR3 loop spans 17 amino acids. The CDR3 sequence is CASSSRASRTTVYEQYF. CDR3 coding DNA: TGTGCCAGCAGCTCGAGGGCTAGTCGGACCACGGTCTACGAGCAGTACTTC. Full variable domain (remainder filled in from reference TRBV11-2 and TRBJ2-7): EAGVAQSPRYKIIEKRQSVAFWCNPISGHATLYWYQQILGQGPKLLIQFQNNGVVDDSQLPKDRFSAERLKGVDSTLKIQPAKLEDSAVYLCASSSRASRTTVYEQYFGPGTRLTVT.

This sequence joins TRBV5-1 and TRBJ2-1; D remains unclear. Between the trimmed V and J ends, which lost 0 bases and 5 bases, there was a span of 12 bases. The V gene's germline CDR1 is SGHRS and CDR2 YFSETQ. This CDR3 is built from 15 residues. DNA of the CDR3: TGCGCCAGCAGCTTGGAGGCGGCTTCCAACAATGAGCAGTTCTTC. This sequence encodes CASSLEAASNNEQFF.

This clone was seen only once. The chain combines TRBV5-1 with TRBJ2-5; 9 nucleotides agree with TRBD1. The J call may be incorrect, as the DNA end agrees better with TRBJ2-7. The CDR3 covers 14 residues. Germline CDR1 and CDR2: SGHRS and YFSETQ. CDR3 protein: CASSFTGGAYEQYF. DNA for the CDR3: TGCGCCAGCAGCTTCACAGGGGGCGCCTACGAGCAGTACTTC.

The V and J genes are TRBV4-2 and TRBJ2-7; 12 bases match TRBD2. Germline V gives CDR1 LGHNA, CDR2 YNFKEQ. V trimming: 2 bases; J trimming: 5 bases; junction bases outside the gene matches: 10. The CDR3 has 17 amino acids. DNA for the CDR3: TGTGCCAGCAGCCAAACGCCTAGCGGGAGGGCTACCCACGAGCAGTACTTC. Its protein is CASSQTPSGRATHEQYF.

In this sample, this clone turned up a few times. J is TRBJ2-7 and V is TRBV5-6, with 9 bases lining up with TRBD1. V lost 0 bases to trimming and J lost 6 bases; unmatched junction nucleotides: 4. CDR1 and CDR2 from the germline V gene are SGHDT and YYEEEE. This CDR3 region has 14 residues. CDR3 in DNA: TGTGCCAGCAGCTTGGACAGGGGGCACACCGAGCAGTACTTC. Its protein is CASSLDRGHTEQYF.

The J gene is TRBJ2-7, the V gene TRBV14, with 12 bases matching TRBD2. V lost 5 bases to trimming and J lost 6 bases; unmatched junction nucleotides: 11. Germline V lookup: CDR1 SGHDN, CDR2 FVKESK. There are 16 residues in the CDR3. The CDR3 region is CASSYYKTSGSGEQYF. The CDR3 coding sequence is TGTGCCAGCAGCTACTACAAGACTAGCGGGAGTGGCGAGCAGTACTTC.

This clone has just one count. The rearrangement joins TRBV10-3 to TRBJ2-1; TRBD2 might be the D (5 bases). The CDR3 sequence is 12 residues long. Trimming took off 3 bases at V and 6 bases at J, with 6 bases between the two ends. Germline CDR1 is ENHRY and CDR2 is SYGVKD. The DNA for the CDR3 is TGTGCCATCAGTGAACTAGTCAATGAGCAGTTCTTC. Amino acid sequence: CAISELVNEQFF.

The chain employs TRBV30 and TRBJ2-5, with TRBD2 identical over 11 bases. Germline V CDR1 and CDR2: GTSNPN, SVGIG (reference sequence). The junction had 8 bases not matched to a gene; V was cut back by 0 bases and J by 2 bases. This CDR3 has 17 amino acids. The CDR3 sequence is CAWSVTGTSGDQETQYF. As DNA, the CDR3 is TGTGCCTGGAGTGTAACGGGGACTAGCGGAGATCAAGAGACCCAGTACTTC. The full variable domain, rest sourced from reference TRBV30 and TRBJ2-5, is SQTIHQWPATLVQPVGSPLSLECTVEGTSNPNLYWYRQAAGRGLQLLFYSVGIGQISSEVPQNLSASRPQDRQFILSSKKLLLSDSGFYLCAWSVTGTSGDQETQYFGPGTRLLVL.

This clone appeared a single time. This chain joins TRBV5-1 and TRBJ2-5, with 7 nucleotides matching TRBD2. The germline CDR1 and CDR2 sequences are SGHRS and YFSETQ. V shed 1 base, J shed 6 bases, and the junction held 12 bases outside the gene matches. The CDR3 loop spans 16 amino acids. Written as DNA, the CDR3 is TGCGCCAGCAGCTTGTCGAGTGGGGGAGGGAGAAAGACCCAGTACTTC. This codes for CASSLSSGGGRKTQYF. Full variable domain (rest looked up from reference TRBV5-1 and TRBJ2-5): KAGVTQTPRYLIKTRGQQVTLSCSPISGHRSVSWYQQTPGQGLQFLFEYFSETQRNKGNFPGRFSGRQFSNSRSEMNVSTLELGDSALYLCASSLSSGGGRKTQYFGPGTRLLVL.

This clone has only one observation. This chain connects TRBV30 to TRBJ1-2; D not resolved. Germline CDR1 and CDR2: GTSNPN and SVGIG (reference sequence). The CDR3 contains 19 residues. Trimming left V 2 bases short and J 1 base short, with 26 bases between. CDR3 DNA: TGTGCCTGGAGTAGCTCCGGTCAGGCCAGAGTAAGAAATAACTATGGCTACACCTTC. Residues: CAWSSSGQARVRNNYGYTF. Drawing the rest from reference TRBV30 and TRBJ1-2, the complete variable domain is SQTIHQWPATLVQPVGSPLSLECTVEGTSNPNLYWYRQAAGRGLQLLFYSVGIGQISSEVPQNLSASRPQDRQFILSSKKLLLSDSGFYLCAWSSSGQARVRNNYGYTFGSGTRLTVV.

V gene TRBV27 combines with J gene TRBJ2-5; 7 bases line up with TRBD1. Germline V gene sequence: CDR1 MNHEY, CDR2 SMNVEV (reference sequence). V lost 5 bases and J lost 5; bases outside the gene matches: 20. The CDR3 loop spans 18 amino acids. CDR3 protein: CASSGSDRFGALRETQYF. The CDR3 DNA sequence: TGTGCCAGCAGTGGTTCGGACAGGTTTGGGGCTTTACGGGAGACCCAGTACTTC.

This chain uses TRBV21-1 with TRBJ1-2; the table's TRBD1 call for D was not verified on the DNA. TRBV21-1 is recorded as a pseudogene. CDR3 size: 20 residues. The chain's CDR3 is CASSKTWDSSDRGLGYGYTF. The DNA for the CDR3 is TGTGCCAGCAGCAAAACTTGGGACAGTTCAGATCGGGGCCTAGGCTATGGCTACACCTTC.

The rearrangement joins TRBV2 to TRBJ2-7; D not resolved. Germline CDR1 SNHLY, CDR2 FYNNEI. CDR3 length: 13 amino acids. V dropped 6 bases and J dropped 2 bases, with 11 bases sitting between them. In DNA form, the CDR3 reads TGTGCCAGCAGGAATAGACCGACCTACGAGCAGTACTTC. The encoded protein is CASRNRPTYEQYF.

The chain is built from TRBV5-4 and TRBJ1-1; D gene uncertain. Germline V gives CDR1 SGHNT, CDR2 YYREEE (reference sequence). Trimming removed 0 bases from V and 8 bases from J, with 11 bases in between. This CDR3 is 13 amino acids long. The chain's CDR3 is CASSLAGTLEAFF. The CDR3 DNA is TGTGCCAGCAGCTTGGCCGGCACTCTGGAAGCTTTCTTT. Full variable domain (remainder filled in from reference TRBV5-4 and TRBJ1-1): ETGVTQSPTHLIKTRGQQVTLRCSSQSGHNTVSWYQQALGQGPQFIFQYYREEENGRGNFPPRFSGLQFPNYSSELNVNALELDDSALYLCASSLAGTLEAFFGQGTRLTVV.

This rearrangement joins TRBV6-6 to TRBJ1-4; D not resolved. Germline CDR1 and CDR2: MNHNY and SVGAGI (reference sequence). Trimming cost V 2 bases and J 6 bases, with 7 bases left between them. This CDR3 is 13 amino acids long. CDR3 in amino acids: CASSYRPYEKLFF. In DNA, the CDR3 is TGTGCCAGCAGTTACCGGCCATATGAAAAACTGTTTTTT.

The CDR3 bases are TGCGCCAGCAGCCAAGGTAGACGCTCCGGGGCCAACGTCCTGACTTTC. This sequence encodes CASSQGRRSGANVLTF. This chain connects TRBV4-1 to TRBJ2-6, with D uncertain. V was trimmed by 1 base and J by 4 bases, leaving 11 bases between them. The CDR3 spans 16 residues. Germline V gene sequence: CDR1 MGHRA, CDR2 YSYEKL.

The V call is TRBV9, the J call TRBJ1-1, with a weak D call TRBD1 (5 bases). This CDR3 is built from 14 residues. Between the trimmed V and J ends, which lost 0 bases and 5 bases, there was a span of 11 bases. Germline CDR1 and CDR2: SGDLS and YYNGEE. In DNA form, the CDR3 reads TGTGCCAGCAGCGTAGGGGCTGAGGGGACTGAAGCTTTCTTT. This sequence encodes CASSVGAEGTEAFF.

The rearrangement uses TRBV10-3 and TRBJ1-3; possibly TRBD1 for D (5 bases). CDR3 length: 15 residues. Germline V lookup: CDR1 ENHRY, CDR2 SYGVKD. Trimming shortened V by 3 bases and J by 2 bases, and 11 bases separated the two germline ends. CDR3 amino acids: CAISDGGSAGNTIYF. Here the CDR3 DNA reads TGTGCCATCAGTGATGGGGGGTCGGCTGGAAACACCATATATTTT.

The genes are TRBV6-1 and TRBJ2-7; possibly TRBD1 or TRBD2 for D (5 bases each). From germline, CDR1 is MNHNS and CDR2 SASEGT. The CDR3 runs 15 residues. V was pared by 4 bases and J by 6 bases, with 19 bases between. The CDR3 DNA reads TGTGCCAGCAGTGCAACCAGGGTTAGTGGGGGCGAGCAGTACTTC. The encoded protein is CASSATRVSGGEQYF.

The gene calls are TRBV2 and TRBJ2-3; 9 positions match TRBD2. The CDR3 runs 15 residues. V trimming: 8 bases; J trimming: 0 bases; junction bases outside the gene matches: 6. The V gene's germline CDR1 is SNHLY and CDR2 FYNNEI. The CDR3 region is CASSREGSSTDTQYF. The CDR3 DNA reads TGTGCCAGCTCGCGGGAGGGATCTAGCACAGATACGCAGTATTTT.

This rearrangement joins TRBV28 to TRBJ2-5; a weak D match, TRBD1 (6 bases). The J call may be incorrect, as the DNA end agrees better with TRBJ2-7. This CDR3 region has 13 residues. The germline V gene encodes CDR1 MDHEN and CDR2 SYDVKM. For the CDR3, the DNA is TGTGCCAGCAGTTTGCCAGGGGCCTACGAGCAGTACTTC. Amino acids: CASSLPGAYEQYF.

This clone was found once. The chain is built from TRBV30 and TRBJ2-1; D possibly corresponds to TRBD1 (5 bases). The germline V gene encodes CDR1 GTSNPN and CDR2 SVGIG (reference sequence). Deletions cut 7 bases from V and 10 bases from J, with 26 bases between. The CDR3 is 15 residues long. CDR3 bases: TGTGCCTTATCGTCCGACAGAAGTTCGATCGGGGAGCAGTTCTTC. It codes for CALSSDRSSIGEQFF. The entire variable domain, with the rest obtained from reference TRBV30 and TRBJ2-1, is as follows: SQTIHQWPATLVQPVGSPLSLECTVEGTSNPNLYWYRQAAGRGLQLLFYSVGIGQISSEVPQNLSASRPQDRQFILSSKKLLLSDSGFYLCALSSDRSSIGEQFFGPGTRLTVL.

The chain combines TRBV25-1 with TRBJ2-1; TRBD2 might be the D (5 bases). The CDR3 has 14 amino acids. Germline V lookup: CDR1 MGHDK, CDR2 SYGVNS. V shed 6 bases and J shed 3 bases, with 12 bases lying between them. CDR3 bases: TGTGCCAGCAGATCGGGGATCAGCTACAATGAGCAGTTCTTC. It translates to CASRSGISYNEQFF. Combining the CDR3 with reference TRBV25-1 and TRBJ2-1 gives the whole variable domain EADIYQTPRYLVIGTGKKITLECSQTMGHDKMYWYQQDPGMELHLIHYSYGVNSTEKGDLSSESTVSRIRTEHFPLTLESARPSHTSQYLCASRSGISYNEQFFGPGTRLTVL.